Sequencing of this TCR beta chain was carried out in a study of cytomegalovirus exposure and HLA in healthy donors. Study background: HLA-typed donors were the source of about 85 million unique TCRs held in an early data release.

V lost 5 bases and J lost 6, with 9 bases in between. The CDR3 loop spans 11 amino acids. Germline CDR1 is GTSNPN and CDR2 is SVGIG (reference sequence). The PCR ran on 60 Vbeta and 13 Jbeta primers. The method was immunoSEQ multiplex PCR; TCRdb's version includes in-frame clones alone and lacks a portion of them. This sample yields 150,000 to 200,000 clones, of which around 80% are seen a single time; approximately 1.5% belongs to the top ten. As to this clone: The antigen remains undetermined.

Study conclusions and caveats: The study put some 150 TCR beta chains on its list as cytomegalovirus-associated. Later findings reportedly placed an Asian-associated ancestry cluster below the approximately 700-donor mean for N-insertions. Per a prior analysis, the majority of TCR beta V segments were productive roughly 87% or roughly 30% of the time.

The rearrangement joins TRBV30 to TRBJ2-3; no reliable D call. The receptor was derived from a girl aged 10-17 years in good health and CMV-seropositive. Sequencing was performed on PBMCs. CDR3 in amino acids: CAWQTVDTQYF. In DNA form, the CDR3 reads TGTGCCTGGCAGACTGTTGATACGCAGTATTTT.